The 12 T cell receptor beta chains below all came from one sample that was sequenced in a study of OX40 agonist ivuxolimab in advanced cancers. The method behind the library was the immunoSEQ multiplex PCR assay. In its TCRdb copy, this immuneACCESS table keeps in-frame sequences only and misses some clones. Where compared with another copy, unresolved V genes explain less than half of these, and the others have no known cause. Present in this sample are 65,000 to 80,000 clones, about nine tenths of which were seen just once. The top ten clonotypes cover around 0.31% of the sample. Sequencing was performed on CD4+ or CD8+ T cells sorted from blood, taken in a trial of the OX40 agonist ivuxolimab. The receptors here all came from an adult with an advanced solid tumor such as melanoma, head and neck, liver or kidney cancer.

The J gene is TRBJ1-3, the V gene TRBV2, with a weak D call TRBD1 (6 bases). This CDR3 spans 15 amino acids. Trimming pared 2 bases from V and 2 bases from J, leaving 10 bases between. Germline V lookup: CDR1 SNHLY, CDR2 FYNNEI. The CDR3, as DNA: TGTGCCAGCAGTGAATCCAGACAGGCTGGAAACACCATATATTTT. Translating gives CASSESRQAGNTIYF. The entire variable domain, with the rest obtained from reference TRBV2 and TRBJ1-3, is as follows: EPEVTQTPSHQVTQMGQEVILRCVPISNHLYFYWYRQILGQKVEFLVSFYNNEISEKSEIFDDQFSVERPDGSNFTLKIRSTKLEDSAMYFCASSESRQAGNTIYFGEGSWLTVV.

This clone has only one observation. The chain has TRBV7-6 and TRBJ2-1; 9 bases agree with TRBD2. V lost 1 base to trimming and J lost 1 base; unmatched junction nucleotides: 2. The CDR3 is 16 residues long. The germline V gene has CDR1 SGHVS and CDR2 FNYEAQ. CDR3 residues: CASSLGLAESYNEQFF. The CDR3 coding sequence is TGTGCCAGCAGCTTAGGACTAGCGGAATCCTACAATGAGCAGTTCTTC.

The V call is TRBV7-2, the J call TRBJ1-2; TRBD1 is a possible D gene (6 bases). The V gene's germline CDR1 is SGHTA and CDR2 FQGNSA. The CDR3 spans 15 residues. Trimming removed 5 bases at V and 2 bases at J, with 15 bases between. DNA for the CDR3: TGTGCCAGCAGCAGAGGGCAGGGGACCAACTATGGCTACACCTTC. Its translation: CASSRGQGTNYGYTF.

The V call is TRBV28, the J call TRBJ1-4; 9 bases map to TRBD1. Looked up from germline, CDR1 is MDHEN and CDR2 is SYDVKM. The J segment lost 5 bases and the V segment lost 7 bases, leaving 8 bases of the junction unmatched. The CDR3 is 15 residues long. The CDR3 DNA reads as TGTGCCAGCAACCCCCCCGGGACAGGGAATGAAAAACTGTTTTTT. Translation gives CASNPPGTGNEKLFF.

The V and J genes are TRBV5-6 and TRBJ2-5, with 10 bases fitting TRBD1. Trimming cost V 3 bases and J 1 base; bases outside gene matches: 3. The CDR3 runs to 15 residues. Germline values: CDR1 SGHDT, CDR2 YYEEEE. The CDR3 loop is CASSSGTGVQETQYF. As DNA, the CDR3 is TGTGCCAGCAGCTCCGGGACAGGGGTCCAAGAGACCCAGTACTTC.

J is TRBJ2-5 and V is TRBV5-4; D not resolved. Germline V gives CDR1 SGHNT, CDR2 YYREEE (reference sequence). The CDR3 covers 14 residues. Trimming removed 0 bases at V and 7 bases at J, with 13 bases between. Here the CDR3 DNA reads TGTGCCAGCAGCTTGGAAGTAGAAAGAGGGACCCAGTACTTC. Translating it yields CASSLEVERGTQYF. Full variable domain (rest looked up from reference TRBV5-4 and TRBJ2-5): ETGVTQSPTHLIKTRGQQVTLRCSSQSGHNTVSWYQQALGQGPQFIFQYYREEENGRGNFPPRFSGLQFPNYSSELNVNALELDDSALYLCASSLEVERGTQYFGPGTRLLVL.

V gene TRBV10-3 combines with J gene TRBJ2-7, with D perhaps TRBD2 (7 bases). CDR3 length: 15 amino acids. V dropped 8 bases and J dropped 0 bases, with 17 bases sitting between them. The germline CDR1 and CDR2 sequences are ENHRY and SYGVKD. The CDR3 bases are TGTGCCATCTCCGGTGGCGGGGGCTTCTCCTACGAGCAGTACTTC. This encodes CAISGGGGFSYEQYF.

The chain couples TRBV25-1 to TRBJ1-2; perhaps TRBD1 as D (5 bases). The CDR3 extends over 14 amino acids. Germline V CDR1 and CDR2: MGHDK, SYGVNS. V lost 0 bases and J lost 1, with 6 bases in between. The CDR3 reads CASSEYGGNYGYTF. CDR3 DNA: TGTGCCAGCAGTGAATATGGGGGTAACTATGGCTACACCTTC.

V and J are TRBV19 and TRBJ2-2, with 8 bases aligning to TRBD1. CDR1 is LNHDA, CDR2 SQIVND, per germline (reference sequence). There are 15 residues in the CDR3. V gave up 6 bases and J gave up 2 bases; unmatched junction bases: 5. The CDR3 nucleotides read TGTGCCAGTAGGGGAGGACAGGGAAACACCGGGGAGCTGTTTTTT. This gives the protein CASRGGQGNTGELFF. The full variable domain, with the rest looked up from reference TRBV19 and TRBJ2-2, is DGGITQSPKYLFRKEGQNVTLSCEQNLNHDAMYWYRQDPGQGLRLIYYSQIVNDFQKGDIAEGYSVSREKKESFPLTVTSAQKNPTAFYLCASRGGQGNTGELFFGEGSRLTVL.

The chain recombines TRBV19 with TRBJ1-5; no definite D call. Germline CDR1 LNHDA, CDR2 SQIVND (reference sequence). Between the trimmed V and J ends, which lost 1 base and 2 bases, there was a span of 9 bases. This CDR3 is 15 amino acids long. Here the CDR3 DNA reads TGTGCCAGTAGTATAGTTGAGGGCGGCAATCAGCCCCAGCATTTT. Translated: CASSIVEGGNQPQHF. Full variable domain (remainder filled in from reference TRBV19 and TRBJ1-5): DGGITQSPKYLFRKEGQNVTLSCEQNLNHDAMYWYRQDPGQGLRLIYYSQIVNDFQKGDIAEGYSVSREKKESFPLTVTSAQKNPTAFYLCASSIVEGGNQPQHFGDGTRLSIL.

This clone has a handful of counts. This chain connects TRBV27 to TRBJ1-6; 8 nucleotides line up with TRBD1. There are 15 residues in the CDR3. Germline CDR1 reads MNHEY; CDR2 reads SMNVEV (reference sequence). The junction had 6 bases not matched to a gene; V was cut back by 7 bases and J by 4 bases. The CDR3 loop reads CASKARDRYNSPLHF. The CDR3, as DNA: TGTGCCAGCAAAGCCCGGGACAGGTATAATTCACCCCTCCACTTT.

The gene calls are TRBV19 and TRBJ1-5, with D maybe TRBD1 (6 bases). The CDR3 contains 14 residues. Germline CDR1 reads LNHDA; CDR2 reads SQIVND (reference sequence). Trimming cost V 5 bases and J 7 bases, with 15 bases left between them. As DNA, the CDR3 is TGTGCCAGTAGTTCTACAGGGTCAAGCCAGCCCCAGCATTTT. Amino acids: CASSSTGSSQPQHF.